This TCR beta chain was retrieved from a study of T cell repertoires in cytomegalovirus infection. Study-level points and caveats: Using cumulative public TCR beta family frequency, the authors identified those who carried CMV together with the relevant HLA.

V gave up 5 bases and J gave up 4 bases, with 9 bases separating them. CDR1 is DFQATT and CDR2 is SNEGSKA in the germline V gene (reference sequence). The CDR3 contains 11 residues. TCRdb re-derived calls from the reads in MiXCR, one entry per CDR3 protein. Here the sample spans under 200,000 distinct CDR3 sequences, nearly 9.5% being singletons. This clonotype was picked up many times. Its specificity is unknown. The clonotype comes from a human donor in good health (CMV status not recorded). Some clones in this sample may be carry-over from other donors' samples. The sequencing input was PBMCs. V gene TRBV20-1 combines with J gene TRBJ2-7; no clear D gene. The CDR3 DNA sequence: TGCAGTGCTCCGACCCAATACGAGCAGTACTTC. This codes for CSAPTQYEQYF.